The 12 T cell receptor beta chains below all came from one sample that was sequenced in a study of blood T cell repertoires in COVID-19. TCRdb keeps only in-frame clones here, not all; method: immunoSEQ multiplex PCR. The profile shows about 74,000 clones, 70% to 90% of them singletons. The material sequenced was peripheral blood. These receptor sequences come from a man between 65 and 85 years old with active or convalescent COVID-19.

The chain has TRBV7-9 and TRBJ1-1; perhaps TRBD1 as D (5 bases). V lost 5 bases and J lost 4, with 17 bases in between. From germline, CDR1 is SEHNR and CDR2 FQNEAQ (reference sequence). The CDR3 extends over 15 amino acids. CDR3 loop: CASSPRTPQGTEAFF. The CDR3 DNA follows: TGTGCCAGCAGCCCCAGGACACCCCAAGGCACTGAAGCTTTCTTT.

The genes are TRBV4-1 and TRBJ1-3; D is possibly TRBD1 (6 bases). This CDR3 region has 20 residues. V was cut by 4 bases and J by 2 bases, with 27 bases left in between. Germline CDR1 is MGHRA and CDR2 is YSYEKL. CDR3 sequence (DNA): TGCGCCAGCAGCCTCCGGAGGGGGGGTAATGAACTCTTTACTGGAAACACCATATATTTT. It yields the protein CASSLRRGGNELFTGNTIYF.

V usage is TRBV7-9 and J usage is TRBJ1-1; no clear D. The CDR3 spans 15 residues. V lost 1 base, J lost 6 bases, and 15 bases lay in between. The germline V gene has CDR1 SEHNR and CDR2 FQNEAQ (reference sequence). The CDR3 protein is CASSLERAPRAEAFF. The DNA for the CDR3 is TGTGCCAGCAGCTTAGAAAGGGCGCCGCGGGCTGAAGCTTTCTTT.

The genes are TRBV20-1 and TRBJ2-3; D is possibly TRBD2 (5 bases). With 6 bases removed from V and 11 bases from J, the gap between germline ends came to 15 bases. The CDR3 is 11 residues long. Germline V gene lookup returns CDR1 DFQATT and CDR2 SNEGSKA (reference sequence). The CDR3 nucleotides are TGCAGTGCCGAACTAGGCTCGGGGCAGTATTTT. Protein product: CSAELGSGQYF.

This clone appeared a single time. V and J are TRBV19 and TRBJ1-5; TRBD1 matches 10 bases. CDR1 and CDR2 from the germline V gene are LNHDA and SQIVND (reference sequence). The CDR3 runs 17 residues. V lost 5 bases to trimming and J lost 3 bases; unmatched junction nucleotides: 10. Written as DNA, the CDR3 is TGTGCCAGTAGTGCCGAGACAGGGGGCGGATTCAATCAGCCCCAGCATTTT. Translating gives CASSAETGGGFNQPQHF.

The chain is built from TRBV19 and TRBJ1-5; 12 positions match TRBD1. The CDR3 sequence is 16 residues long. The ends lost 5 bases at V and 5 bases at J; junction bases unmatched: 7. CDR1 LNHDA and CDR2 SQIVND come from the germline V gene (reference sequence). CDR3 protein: CASSVPGTGGYQPQHF. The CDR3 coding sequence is TGTGCCAGTAGTGTCCCCGGGACAGGGGGCTATCAGCCCCAGCATTTT.

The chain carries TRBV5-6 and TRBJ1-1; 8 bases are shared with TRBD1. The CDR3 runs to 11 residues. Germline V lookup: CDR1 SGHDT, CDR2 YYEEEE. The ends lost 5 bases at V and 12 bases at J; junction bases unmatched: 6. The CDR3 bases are TGTGCCAGCAGTATTCAGGGGGCGACTTTCTTT. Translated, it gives CASSIQGATFF.

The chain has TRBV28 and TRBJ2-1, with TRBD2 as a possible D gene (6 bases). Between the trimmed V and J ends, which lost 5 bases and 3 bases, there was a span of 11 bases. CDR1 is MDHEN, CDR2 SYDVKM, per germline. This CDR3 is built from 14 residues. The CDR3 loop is CASSPPRDYNEQFF. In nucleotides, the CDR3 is TGTGCCAGCAGTCCCCCGCGGGACTACAATGAGCAGTTCTTC. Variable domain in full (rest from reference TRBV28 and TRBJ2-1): DVKVTQSSRYLVKRTGEKVFLECVQDMDHENMFWYRQDPGLGLRLIYFSYDVKMKEKGDIPEGYSVSREKKERFSLILESASTNQTSMYLCASSPPRDYNEQFFGPGTRLTVL.

CDR3 sequence (DNA): TGCGCCAGCAGCCAAGAAGGACGGACAGCCTATGGCTACACCTTC. This encodes CASSQEGRTAYGYTF. V usage is TRBV4-1 and J usage is TRBJ1-2; D perhaps matches TRBD1 (6 bases). From germline, CDR1 is MGHRA and CDR2 YSYEKL. Trimming took 0 bases from V and 4 from J, leaving 12 bases between them. The CDR3 totals 15 residues.

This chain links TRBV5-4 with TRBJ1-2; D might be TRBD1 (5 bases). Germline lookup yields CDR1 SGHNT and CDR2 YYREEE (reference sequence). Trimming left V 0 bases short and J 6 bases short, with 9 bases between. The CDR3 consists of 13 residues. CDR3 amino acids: CASSLAGGDGYTF. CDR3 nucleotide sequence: TGTGCCAGCAGCTTGGCCGGGGGGGATGGCTACACCTTC.

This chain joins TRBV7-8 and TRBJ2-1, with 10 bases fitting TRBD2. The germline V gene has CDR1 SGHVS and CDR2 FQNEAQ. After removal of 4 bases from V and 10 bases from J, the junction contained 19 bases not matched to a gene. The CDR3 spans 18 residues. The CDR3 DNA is TGTGCCAGCAGCTACCGCGTGGGTGTAGCGGGAGGATGGGGGGAGCAGTTCTTC. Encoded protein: CASSYRVGVAGGWGEQFF.

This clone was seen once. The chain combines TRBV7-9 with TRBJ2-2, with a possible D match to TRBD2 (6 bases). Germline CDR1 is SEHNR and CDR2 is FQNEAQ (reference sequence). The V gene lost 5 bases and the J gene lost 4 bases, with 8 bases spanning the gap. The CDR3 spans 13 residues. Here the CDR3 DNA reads TGTGCCAGCAGCGGGACTGTCACCGGGGAGCTGTTTTTT. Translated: CASSGTVTGELFF.